The 27 T cell receptor beta chains below come from one sample, sequenced in a study of T-cell reconstitution after alpha-beta-depleted transplantation in children. Unique molecular identifiers were used to barcode this TCRbeta library. TCRdb called the PCR reads again in MiXCR, with one record for every CDR3 protein. The table lists a few hundred thousand distinct CDR3 sequences, 25% to 30% of them singletons. Sequencing used PBMCs, obtained before TCRalphabeta/CD19-depleted stem cell transplant. These TCRs come from a boy younger than two with Wiskott-Aldrich syndrome, due to receive a stem cell transplant.

The sample holds a few counts of this clonotype. The V and J genes are TRBV20-1 and TRBJ2-5; TRBD2 matches 12 bases. In germline, CDR1 is DFQATT, CDR2 SNEGSKA (reference sequence). V shed 3 bases, J shed 5 bases, and the junction held 7 bases outside the gene matches. The length of the CDR3 is 15 residues. The CDR3 is CSASPSGRARETQYF. In DNA, the CDR3 is TGCAGTGCTAGCCCTAGCGGGAGGGCCCGCGAGACCCAGTACTTC.

This clonotype was recorded a few times. This chain connects TRBV12-3 or TRBV12-4 to TRBJ2-5, with 10 nucleotides matching TRBD2. The J segment lost 1 base and the V segment lost 4 bases, leaving 15 bases of the junction unmatched. The CDR3 loop spans 19 amino acids. This CDR3 is CASSSSNIKAGGPQETQYF. The CDR3 DNA reads as TGTGCCAGCAGTTCTAGCAACATTAAAGCGGGAGGGCCCCAAGAGACCCAGTACTTC.

The gene calls are TRBV24-1 and TRBJ2-2; D is perhaps TRBD1 (5 bases). Germline CDR1 KGHDR, CDR2 SFDVKD. The CDR3 runs to 13 residues. V dropped 6 bases and J dropped 4 bases, with 8 bases sitting between them. The CDR3 region has the DNA TGTGCCACCAGTACCAGGGCCACCGGGGAGCTGTTTTTT. This gives the protein CATSTRATGELFF.

The chain has TRBV10-3 and TRBJ2-7; TRBD1 is a possible D gene (6 bases). CDR3 length equals 12 residues. V was shortened by 10 bases and J by 0 bases, with 10 bases between the two germline ends. Germline loops: CDR1 ENHRY, CDR2 SYGVKD. CDR3 amino acids: CATTGSSYEQYF. The CDR3 DNA reads as TGTGCCACCACAGGGAGCTCCTACGAGCAGTACTTC.

This rearrangement joins TRBV7-3 to TRBJ2-3; maybe TRBD2 (5 bases). V gave up 3 bases and J gave up 5 bases, with 9 bases separating them. From germline, CDR1 is SGHTA and CDR2 FQGTGA. This CDR3 spans 13 amino acids. CDR3 nucleotide sequence: TGTGCCAGCAGCTTTTCAGGAGGAGATACGCAGTATTTT. Residues: CASSFSGGDTQYF.

Here the CDR3 DNA reads TGTGCCAGCAGCTTAGCAGTCGGAGCTGGCTACACCTTC. Its translation: CASSLAVGAGYTF. This sequence joins TRBV7-2 and TRBJ1-2; D remains ambiguous. The V end lost 0 bases, the J end lost 7 bases, and 9 bases lay between the germline ends. CDR3 size: 13 residues. Germline V gene data show CDR1 as SGHTA and CDR2 as FQGNSA.

The J gene is TRBJ2-1, the V gene TRBV3-1, with 16 bases aligning to TRBD2. The ends lost 5 bases at V and 3 bases at J; junction bases unmatched: 10. CDR1 is LGHDT and CDR2 is YNNKEL in the germline V gene (reference sequence). The CDR3 totals 19 residues. The CDR3 coding sequence is TGTGCCAGCAGCGTAGGAGAGGGACTAGCGGGAGGGGACTACAATGAGCAGTTCTTC. The encoded protein is CASSVGEGLAGGDYNEQFF.

The V call is TRBV5-1, the J call TRBJ1-6, with 9 bases fitting TRBD1. CDR1 is SGHRS, CDR2 YFSETQ, per germline. The CDR3 has 15 amino acids. V shed 0 bases and J 9 bases; nucleotides not matched to a gene: 4. The CDR3 DNA reads as TGCGCCAGCAGCTTGGAGGGACAGGGACGTTCACCCCTCCACTTT. Protein product: CASSLEGQGRSPLHF. The full variable domain, completed using reference TRBV5-1 and TRBJ1-6, is KAGVTQTPRYLIKTRGQQVTLSCSPISGHRSVSWYQQTPGQGLQFLFEYFSETQRNKGNFPGRFSGRQFSNSRSEMNVSTLELGDSALYLCASSLEGQGRSPLHFGNGTRLTVT.

This clonotype was seen a few times. This rearrangement joins TRBV27 to TRBJ1-1, with D unclear. V was shortened by 2 bases and J by 2 bases, with 6 bases between the two germline ends. The CDR3 is 13 amino acids. Germline CDR1 MNHEY, CDR2 SMNVEV (reference sequence). CDR3 region: CASSLLFNTEAFF. The CDR3 DNA reads TGTGCCAGCAGTTTACTTTTTAACACTGAAGCTTTCTTT.

This clonotype was counted only a few times. This chain connects TRBV20-1 to TRBJ2-5, with a weak D call TRBD1 (5 bases). The germline CDR1 and CDR2 sequences are DFQATT and SNEGSKA (reference sequence). CDR3 size: 12 residues. V was pared by 7 bases and J by 3 bases, with 12 bases between. The CDR3 coding sequence is TGCAGTGTTGAGCAGGGAAAAGAGACCCAGTACTTC. It yields the protein CSVEQGKETQYF.

The chain uses TRBV24-1 and TRBJ2-7, with D possibly called TRBD1 or TRBD2 (6 bases each). Trimming took off 4 bases at V and 2 bases at J, with 11 bases between the two ends. The CDR3 is 14 residues long. Germline assignment: CDR1 KGHDR and CDR2 SFDVKD. DNA for the CDR3: TGTGCCACCAGTGAGGGGGGCAGGACCTACGAGCAGTACTTC. It translates to CATSEGGRTYEQYF.

The rearrangement links TRBV20-1 to TRBJ2-7; D is unclear. V shed 3 bases and J shed 2 bases, with 8 bases lying between them. This CDR3 comprises 12 residues. From germline, CDR1 is DFQATT and CDR2 SNEGSKA (reference sequence). CDR3 in DNA: TGCAGTGCTAGGCGCGGAGCCTACGAGCAGTACTTC. This translates into CSARRGAYEQYF.

This chain links TRBV5-1 with TRBJ2-3; no reliable D call. With 0 bases removed from V and 0 bases from J, the gap between germline ends came to 11 bases. Germline V gene lookup returns CDR1 SGHRS and CDR2 YFSETQ. CDR3 size: 16 residues. CDR3 DNA sequence: TGCGCCAGCAGCTTGGGTAGAGTCGCTAGCACAGATACGCAGTATTTT. This gives the protein CASSLGRVASTDTQYF.

There are a few counts of this clonotype. This rearrangement joins TRBV10-3 to TRBJ2-1, with unresolved D. V was shortened by 4 bases and J by 5 bases, with 6 bases between the two germline ends. The CDR3 extends over 12 amino acids. Per germline, CDR1 ENHRY and CDR2 SYGVKD. CDR3: CAISAVNNEQFF. CDR3 coding DNA: TGTGCCATCAGTGCCGTTAACAATGAGCAGTTCTTC.

The chain joins TRBV4-1 to TRBJ1-4, with D unclear. Germline V gene data show CDR1 as MGHRA and CDR2 as YSYEKL. CDR3 size: 14 residues. V shed 1 base and J shed 2 bases, with 5 bases lying between them. CDR3 loop: CASSQVPTNEKLFF. For the CDR3, the DNA is TGCGCCAGCAGCCAAGTGCCCACTAATGAAAAACTGTTTTTT.

This clonotype has only a few counts. The V and J genes are TRBV5-1 and TRBJ1-1, with D maybe TRBD1 (6 bases). CDR1 and CDR2 (germline): SGHRS, YFSETQ. V was trimmed by 4 bases and J by 1 base, leaving 8 bases between them. This CDR3 contains 13 residues. CDR3 amino acids: CASSTTGNTEAFF. The CDR3 DNA is TGCGCCAGCAGCACGACAGGGAACACTGAAGCTTTCTTT. The full variable domain, rest sourced from reference TRBV5-1 and TRBJ1-1, is KAGVTQTPRYLIKTRGQQVTLSCSPISGHRSVSWYQQTPGQGLQFLFEYFSETQRNKGNFPGRFSGRQFSNSRSEMNVSTLELGDSALYLCASSTTGNTEAFFGQGTRLTVV.

V usage is TRBV20-1 and J usage is TRBJ2-7; 10 nucleotides match TRBD2. Germline V gives CDR1 DFQATT, CDR2 SNEGSKA (reference sequence). The CDR3 totals 14 residues. The ends lost 3 bases at V and 2 bases at J; junction bases unmatched: 4. DNA for the CDR3: TGCAGTGCTAGGTCTAGCGGGAGACCCTACGAGCAGTACTTC. It encodes CSARSSGRPYEQYF.

This clonotype has a handful of counts. This chain uses TRBV29-1 with TRBJ2-2; D may be TRBD1 (6 bases). Germline V gene lookup returns CDR1 SQVTM and CDR2 ANQGSEA. V was trimmed by 7 bases and J by 4 bases, leaving 13 bases between them. The CDR3 runs to 13 residues. Here the CDR3 DNA reads TGCAGCGGACAAACAGGGTTCACCGGGGAGCTGTTTTTT. It translates to CSGQTGFTGELFF.

This clonotype was detected many times. The chain couples TRBV10-3 to TRBJ2-3; the D gene is possibly TRBD2 (6 bases). CDR1 and CDR2 from the germline V gene are ENHRY and SYGVKD. The CDR3 loop spans 14 amino acids. V was pared by 6 bases and J by 1 base, with 11 bases between. This CDR3 is CAIRGGLGTDTQYF. Here the CDR3 DNA reads TGTGCCATCAGGGGGGGACTCGGCACAGATACGCAGTATTTT.

This clonotype turned up a few times. The rearrangement joins TRBV29-1 to TRBJ1-2; D is unclear. V was shortened by 3 bases and J by 5 bases, with 7 bases between the two germline ends. Germline lookup yields CDR1 SQVTM and CDR2 ANQGSEA. This CDR3 has 11 residues. CDR3 bases: TGCAGCGTTGAGATGGCGTATGGCTACACCTTC. This gives the protein CSVEMAYGYTF.

The J gene is TRBJ1-2, the V gene TRBV20-1, with 7 nucleotides matching TRBD1. This CDR3 region has 14 residues. Germline V CDR1 and CDR2: DFQATT, SNEGSKA (reference sequence). After removal of 3 bases from V and 4 bases from J, the junction contained 8 bases not matched to a gene. In DNA, the CDR3 is TGCAGTGCTAGGCCCCAGCCAGGGGGCTATGGCTACACCTTC. It translates to CSARPQPGGYGYTF.

The chain combines TRBV27 with TRBJ1-6; D is ambiguous. Germline CDR1 is MNHEY and CDR2 is SMNVEV (reference sequence). V was cut by 5 bases and J by 0 bases, with 11 bases left in between. The CDR3 has 16 amino acids. The CDR3 DNA reads as TGTGCCAGCAGTCGGAGACTTAGCTCCTATAATTCACCCCTCCACTTT. Translating gives CASSRRLSSYNSPLHF.

In this sample, this clonotype turned up a few times. V usage is TRBV20-1 and J usage is TRBJ2-5; 13 bases map to TRBD2. V lost 2 bases, J lost 4 bases, and 4 bases stayed unmatched. This CDR3 is built from 15 residues. From germline, CDR1 is DFQATT and CDR2 SNEGSKA (reference sequence). CDR3 amino acids: CSARILAGGPETQYF. The DNA of the CDR3 is TGCAGTGCTAGAATACTAGCGGGAGGGCCAGAGACCCAGTACTTC.

This clonotype was seen more than once but under ten times. This chain links TRBV5-4 with TRBJ2-1; 14 nucleotides agree with TRBD2. V lost 4 bases and J lost 3; bases outside the gene matches: 9. Germline V gene lookup returns CDR1 SGHNT and CDR2 YYREEE (reference sequence). CDR3 length equals 18 residues. CDR3 sequence: CASSPGTSGRGGYNEQFF. In DNA, the CDR3 is TGTGCCAGCAGCCCCGGGACTAGCGGGAGAGGGGGCTACAATGAGCAGTTCTTC. The full variable domain, its missing parts supplied by reference TRBV5-4 and TRBJ2-1, is ETGVTQSPTHLIKTRGQQVTLRCSSQSGHNTVSWYQQALGQGPQFIFQYYREEENGRGNFPPRFSGLQFPNYSSELNVNALELDDSALYLCASSPGTSGRGGYNEQFFGPGTRLTVL.

The rearrangement links TRBV6-5 to TRBJ2-7; 9 bases line up with TRBD2. V lost 4 bases, J lost 2 bases, and 9 bases stayed unmatched. The CDR3 contains 16 residues. Germline lookup yields CDR1 MNHEY and CDR2 SVGAGI. CDR3 sequence: CASSLILAGDTYEQYF. In DNA form, the CDR3 reads TGTGCCAGCAGTTTGATACTAGCGGGTGATACCTACGAGCAGTACTTC.

This chain uses TRBV19 with TRBJ2-1; TRBD2 aligns across 7 bases. This CDR3 region has 15 residues. Germline CDR1 is LNHDA and CDR2 is SQIVND (reference sequence). J gave up 6 bases and V 7 bases, and 12 bases lay outside the gene matches. The CDR3 reads CASMDWRERGNEQFF. The CDR3 coding sequence is TGTGCCAGTATGGATTGGCGGGAGAGGGGCAATGAGCAGTTCTTC.

J is TRBJ2-5 and V is TRBV18; 9 bases are a match to TRBD1. J lost 4 bases, V lost 5 bases, and 8 bases had no gene match. Germline CDR1 KGHSH, CDR2 LQKENI. This CDR3 is built from 15 residues. The CDR3 DNA is TGTGCCAGCTCAACTACGGGACAGGGTTCAGAGACCCAGTACTTC. Translating gives CASSTTGQGSETQYF.